One and the same sample provided the 13 T cell receptor beta chains below, sequenced in a study of blood T cell repertoires in COVID-19. Generated by immunoSEQ multiplex PCR, the TCRdb table keeps only in-frame clones and is missing some. Of roughly 240,000 clones in the sample, around 88% were seen once. Sequencing was performed on peripheral blood. The origin of the receptors is a woman of 80 years or more with COVID-19, enrolled during active disease.

V is TRBV5-4 and J is TRBJ1-2, with D perhaps matching TRBD1 (6 bases). The V end lost 0 bases, the J end lost 2 bases, and 11 bases lay between the germline ends. The germline gives CDR1 SGHNT, CDR2 YYREEE (reference sequence). The CDR3 loop spans 15 amino acids. CDR3 amino acids: CASSLVGTSNYGYTF. The CDR3 DNA follows: TGTGCCAGCAGCTTGGTCGGGACAAGCAACTATGGCTACACCTTC. The variable domain in full, with the rest retrieved from reference TRBV5-4 and TRBJ1-2, is ETGVTQSPTHLIKTRGQQVTLRCSSQSGHNTVSWYQQALGQGPQFIFQYYREEENGRGNFPPRFSGLQFPNYSSELNVNALELDDSALYLCASSLVGTSNYGYTFGSGTRLTVV.

The V gene is TRBV6-1, the J gene TRBJ1-5, with a possible D match to TRBD1 (6 bases). CDR1 MNHNS and CDR2 SASEGT come from the germline V gene. CDR3 length: 15 residues. V lost 2 bases and J 4 bases, leaving 12 bases between the germline ends. The CDR3 loop reads CASSEYSQGNQPQHF. The CDR3 bases are TGTGCCAGCAGTGAATATAGTCAGGGGAATCAGCCCCAGCATTTT.

This chain uses TRBV5-5 with TRBJ1-1; perhaps TRBD1 as D (5 bases). Trimming removed 0 bases from V and 4 bases from J, with 10 bases in between. The CDR3 has 14 residues. CDR1 is SGHKS, CDR2 YYEKEE, per germline (reference sequence). This chain's CDR3 is CASSLAAGGTEAFF. In DNA, the CDR3 is TGTGCCAGCAGCTTGGCCGCCGGGGGCACTGAAGCTTTCTTT.

CDR3 residues: CASSYNQGSLEAFF. The CDR3 DNA follows: TGTGCCAGCAGTTACAACCAGGGGTCCCTTGAAGCTTTCTTT. The rearrangement uses TRBV6-6 and TRBJ1-1; D might be TRBD1 (6 bases). Per germline, CDR1 MNHNY and CDR2 SVGAGI (reference sequence). V was clipped by 2 bases and J by 7 bases, with 14 bases between them. This CDR3 contains 14 residues.

The V gene is TRBV30, the J gene TRBJ1-6; D not certain. V was trimmed by 1 base and J by 9 bases, leaving 10 bases between them. Germline lookup yields CDR1 GTSNPN and CDR2 SVGIG (reference sequence). CDR3 size: 13 residues. The CDR3 sequence is CAWSASGSSPLHF. DNA of the CDR3: TGTGCCTGGAGTGCTTCGGGGAGTTCACCCCTCCACTTT.

The gene calls are TRBV28 and TRBJ1-2; D might be TRBD1 (5 bases). Germline V CDR1 and CDR2: MDHEN, SYDVKM. V was cut by 6 bases and J by 1 base, with 9 bases left in between. The CDR3 is made up of 13 amino acids. The CDR3 DNA follows: TGTGCCAGCAGGGTGGGGCTTAACTATGGCTACACCTTC. Translation: CASRVGLNYGYTF.

This chain connects TRBV5-1 to TRBJ1-1, with 7 bases fitting TRBD1. This CDR3 is built from 14 residues. Per the germline V gene, CDR1 is SGHRS and CDR2 is YFSETQ. With 5 bases clipped from V and 0 bases from J, the junction kept 4 bases outside the gene matches. CDR3 sequence: CASRAGGLNTEAFF. CDR3 sequence (DNA): TGCGCCAGCAGGGCAGGGGGTCTGAACACTGAAGCTTTCTTT.

This clone occurred a few times. The chain uses TRBV18 and TRBJ2-1; 8 positions match TRBD2. The length of the CDR3 is 15 residues. Germline CDR1 reads KGHSH; CDR2 reads LQKENI. V lost 3 bases, J lost 0 bases, and 1 base stayed unmatched. CDR3 protein: CASSPGGASYNEQFF. CDR3 nucleotides: TGTGCCAGCTCACCCGGGGGGGCCTCCTACAATGAGCAGTTCTTC.

The V and J genes are TRBV2 and TRBJ2-1, with D perhaps matching TRBD2 (7 bases). Germline V gene sequence: CDR1 SNHLY, CDR2 FYNNEI. The ends were cut back, 0 bases at V and 9 bases at J, with 15 bases in the middle. This CDR3 is 15 amino acids long. The CDR3 sequence: CASSEARGGGAEQFF. CDR3 in DNA: TGTGCCAGCAGTGAAGCGAGGGGGGGCGGAGCTGAGCAGTTCTTC.

The J gene is TRBJ2-1, the V gene TRBV25-1, with D possibly being TRBD1 (6 bases). This CDR3 comprises 16 residues. Germline assignment: CDR1 MGHDK and CDR2 SYGVNS. Trimming removed 4 bases at V and 8 bases at J, with 21 bases between. The CDR3 sequence is CASSAVKQGPRDEQFF. The CDR3, as DNA: TGTGCCAGCAGTGCCGTTAAACAGGGTCCGCGGGATGAGCAGTTCTTC.

The chain couples TRBV27 to TRBJ1-2, with 9 bases identical to TRBD1. The CDR3 is 13 residues long. V shed 10 bases, J shed 5 bases, and the junction held 8 bases outside the gene matches. Per the germline V gene, CDR1 is MNHEY and CDR2 is SMNVEV (reference sequence). The CDR3 loop is CATRTGEMYGYTF. CDR3 nucleotides: TGTGCCACCCGGACAGGGGAGATGTATGGCTACACCTTC.

The V call is TRBV29-1, the J call TRBJ1-2; 8 bases are shared with TRBD1. With V trimmed by 4 bases and J by 1 base, 5 bases remained unmatched. The germline V gene encodes CDR1 SQVTM and CDR2 ANQGSEA. The CDR3 spans 14 residues. Written as DNA, the CDR3 is TGCAGCGTTGGGGGACAGGCCCTTAACTATGGCTACACCTTC. As protein: CSVGGQALNYGYTF.

This clone was seen only once. V is TRBV28 and J is TRBJ2-5; possibly TRBD1 for D (6 bases). V lost 3 bases to trimming and J lost 2 bases, with 16 bases between them. Germline V CDR1 and CDR2: MDHEN, SYDVKM. The CDR3 sequence is 16 residues long. The CDR3 DNA reads as TGTGCCAGCAGTTTCCCTGGCAGGGGTGGGCAAGAGACCCAGTACTTC. Translating it yields CASSFPGRGGQETQYF.